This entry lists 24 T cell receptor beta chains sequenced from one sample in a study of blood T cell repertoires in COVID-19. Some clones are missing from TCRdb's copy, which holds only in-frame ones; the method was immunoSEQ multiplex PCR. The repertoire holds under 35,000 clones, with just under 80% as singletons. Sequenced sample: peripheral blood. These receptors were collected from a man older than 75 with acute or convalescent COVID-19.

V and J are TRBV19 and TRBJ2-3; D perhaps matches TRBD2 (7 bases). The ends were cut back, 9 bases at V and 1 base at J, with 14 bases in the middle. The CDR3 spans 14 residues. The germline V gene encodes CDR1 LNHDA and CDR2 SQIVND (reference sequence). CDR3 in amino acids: CASRGGRGTDTQYF. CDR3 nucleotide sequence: TGTGCCAGCCGCGGGGGCCGGGGCACAGATACGCAGTATTTT.

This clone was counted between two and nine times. The CDR3 nucleotides read TGTGCCAGCAGCTTACTTCCAGACCGAGGTGGAAACACCATATATTTT. This codes for CASSLLPDRGGNTIYF. The V call is TRBV7-6, the J call TRBJ1-3; D gene uncertain. V gave up 2 bases and J gave up 3 bases, with 14 bases separating them. This CDR3 is built from 16 residues. Per the germline V gene, CDR1 is SGHVS and CDR2 is FNYEAQ.

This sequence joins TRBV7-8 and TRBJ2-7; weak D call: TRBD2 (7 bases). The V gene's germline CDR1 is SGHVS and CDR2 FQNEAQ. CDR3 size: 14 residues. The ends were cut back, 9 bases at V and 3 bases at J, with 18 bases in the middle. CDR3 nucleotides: TGTGCCAGTTCCCTAAGGGGGGGGCACTACGAGCAGTACTTC. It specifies CASSLRGGHYEQYF.

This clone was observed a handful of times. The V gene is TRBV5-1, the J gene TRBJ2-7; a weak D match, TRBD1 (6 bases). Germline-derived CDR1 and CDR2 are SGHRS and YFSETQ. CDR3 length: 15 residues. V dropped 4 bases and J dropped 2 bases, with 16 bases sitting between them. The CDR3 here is CASSPGTLPTYEQYF. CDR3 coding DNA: TGCGCCAGCAGCCCCGGGACACTGCCTACCTACGAGCAGTACTTC.

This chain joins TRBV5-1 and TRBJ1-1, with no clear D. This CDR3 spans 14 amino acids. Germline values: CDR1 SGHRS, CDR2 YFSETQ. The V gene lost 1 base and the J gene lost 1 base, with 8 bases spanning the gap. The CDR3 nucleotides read TGCGCCAGCAGCTTGACAAATGAGAACACTGAAGCTTTCTTT. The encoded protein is CASSLTNENTEAFF.

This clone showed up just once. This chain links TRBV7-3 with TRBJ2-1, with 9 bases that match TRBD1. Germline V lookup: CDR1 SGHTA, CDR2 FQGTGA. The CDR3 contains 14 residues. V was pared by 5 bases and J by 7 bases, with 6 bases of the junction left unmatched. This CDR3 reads CASSRTGTGNEQFF. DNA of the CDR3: TGTGCCAGCAGCCGTACCGGGACAGGGAATGAGCAGTTCTTC.

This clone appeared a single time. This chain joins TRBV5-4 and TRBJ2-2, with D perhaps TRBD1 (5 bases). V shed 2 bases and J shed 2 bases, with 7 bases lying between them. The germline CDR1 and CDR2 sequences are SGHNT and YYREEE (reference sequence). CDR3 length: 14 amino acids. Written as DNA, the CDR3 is TGTGCCAGCAGCTTCGACAGAAACACCGGGGAGCTGTTTTTT. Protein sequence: CASSFDRNTGELFF.

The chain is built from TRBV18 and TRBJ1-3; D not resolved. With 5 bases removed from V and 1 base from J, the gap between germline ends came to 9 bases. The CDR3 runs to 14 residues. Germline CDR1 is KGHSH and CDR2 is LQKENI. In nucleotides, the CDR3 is TGTGCCAGCTCATCGGGAGCATCTGGAAACACCATATATTTT. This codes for CASSSGASGNTIYF.

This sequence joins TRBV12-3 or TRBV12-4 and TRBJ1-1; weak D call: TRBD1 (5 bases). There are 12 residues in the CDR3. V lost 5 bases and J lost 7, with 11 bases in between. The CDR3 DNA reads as TGTGCCAGCAGTCTCCCGGGACTTGAAGCTTTCTTT. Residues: CASSLPGLEAFF.

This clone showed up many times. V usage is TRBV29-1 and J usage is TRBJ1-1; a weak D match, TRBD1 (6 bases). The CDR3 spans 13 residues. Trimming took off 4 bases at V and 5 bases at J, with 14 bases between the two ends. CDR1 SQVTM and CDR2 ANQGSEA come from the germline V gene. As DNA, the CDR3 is TGCAGCGTTGCGAACAGGGCAGAGACTGAAGCTTTCTTT. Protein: CSVANRAETEAFF.

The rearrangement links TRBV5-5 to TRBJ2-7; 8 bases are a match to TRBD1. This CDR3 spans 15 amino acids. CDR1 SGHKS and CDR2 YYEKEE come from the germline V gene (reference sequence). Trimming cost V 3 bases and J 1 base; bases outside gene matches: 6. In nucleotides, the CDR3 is TGTGCCAGCAGCTGGGAACAGGGGGTATCCTACGAGCAGTACTTC. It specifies CASSWEQGVSYEQYF.

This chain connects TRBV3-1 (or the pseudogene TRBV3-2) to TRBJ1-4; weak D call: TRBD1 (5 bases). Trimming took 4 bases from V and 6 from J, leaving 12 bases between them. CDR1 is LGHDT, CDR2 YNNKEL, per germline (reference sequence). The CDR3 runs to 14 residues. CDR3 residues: CASSLQGGDEKLFF. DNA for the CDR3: TGTGCCAGCAGCCTCCAGGGCGGAGATGAAAAACTGTTTTTT.

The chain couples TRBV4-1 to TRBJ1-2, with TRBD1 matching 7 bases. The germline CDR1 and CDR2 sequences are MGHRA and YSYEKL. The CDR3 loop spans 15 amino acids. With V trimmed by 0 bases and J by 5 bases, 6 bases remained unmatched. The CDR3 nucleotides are TGCGCCAGCAGCCAAGAAGGGGACAGACGTTATGGCTACACCTTC. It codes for CASSQEGDRRYGYTF.

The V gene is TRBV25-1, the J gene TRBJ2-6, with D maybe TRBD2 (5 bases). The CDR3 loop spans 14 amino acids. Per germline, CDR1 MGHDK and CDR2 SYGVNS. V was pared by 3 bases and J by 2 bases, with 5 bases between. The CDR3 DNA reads TGTGCCAGCAGTGACGGGACTGGGGCCAACGTCCTGACTTTC. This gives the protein CASSDGTGANVLTF.

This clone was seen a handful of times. The CDR3 DNA reads TGTGCCAGCAGCCAGCGCACCTATGGCTACACCTTC. Amino acids: CASSQRTYGYTF. The chain has TRBV12-3 or TRBV12-4 and TRBJ1-2; D gene uncertain. V was trimmed by 6 bases and J by 4 bases, leaving 9 bases between them. This CDR3 comprises 12 residues.

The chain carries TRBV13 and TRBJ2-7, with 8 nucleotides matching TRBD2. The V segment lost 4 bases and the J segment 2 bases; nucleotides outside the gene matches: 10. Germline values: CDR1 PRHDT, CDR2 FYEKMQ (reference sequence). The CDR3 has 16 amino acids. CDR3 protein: CASSSKTGGTPYEQYF. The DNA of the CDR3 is TGTGCCAGCAGCTCAAAAACGGGGGGGACTCCCTACGAGCAGTACTTC.

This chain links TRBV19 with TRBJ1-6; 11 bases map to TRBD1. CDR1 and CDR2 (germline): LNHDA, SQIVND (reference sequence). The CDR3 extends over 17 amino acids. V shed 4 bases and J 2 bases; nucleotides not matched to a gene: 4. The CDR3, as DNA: TGTGCCAGTAGTACCCGGACAGGGGGCACCTATAATTCACCCCTCCACTTT. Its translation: CASSTRTGGTYNSPLHF.

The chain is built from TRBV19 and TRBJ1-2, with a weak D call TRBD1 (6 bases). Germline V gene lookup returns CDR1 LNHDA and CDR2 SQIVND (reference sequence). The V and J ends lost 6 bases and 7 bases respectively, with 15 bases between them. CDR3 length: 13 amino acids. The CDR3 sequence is CASSTIPRGGYTF. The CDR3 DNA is TGTGCCAGTAGCACTATCCCCAGGGGTGGCTACACCTTC.

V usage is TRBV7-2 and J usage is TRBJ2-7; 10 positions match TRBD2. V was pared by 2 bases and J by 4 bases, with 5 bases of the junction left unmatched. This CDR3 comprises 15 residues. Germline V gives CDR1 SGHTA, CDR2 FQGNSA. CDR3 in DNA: TGTGCCAGCAGCTTAAGCGGGGGGGGCCATTACGAGCAGTACTTC. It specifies CASSLSGGGHYEQYF.

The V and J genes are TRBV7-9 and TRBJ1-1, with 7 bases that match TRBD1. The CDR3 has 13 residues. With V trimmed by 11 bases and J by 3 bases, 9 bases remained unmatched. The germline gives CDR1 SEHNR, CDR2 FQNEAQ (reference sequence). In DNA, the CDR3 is TGTGCCGGCCGACAGGGATCCGACACTGAAGCTTTCTTT. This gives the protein CAGRQGSDTEAFF.

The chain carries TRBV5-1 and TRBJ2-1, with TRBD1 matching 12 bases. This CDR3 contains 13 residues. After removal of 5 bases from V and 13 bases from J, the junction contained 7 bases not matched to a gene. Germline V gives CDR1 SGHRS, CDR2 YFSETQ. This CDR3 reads CASRGTGGLSQFF. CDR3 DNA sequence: TGCGCCAGCAGGGGGACAGGGGGCTTATCTCAGTTCTTC. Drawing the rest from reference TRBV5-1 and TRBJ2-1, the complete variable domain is KAGVTQTPRYLIKTRGQQVTLSCSPISGHRSVSWYQQTPGQGLQFLFEYFSETQRNKGNFPGRFSGRQFSNSRSEMNVSTLELGDSALYLCASRGTGGLSQFFGPGTRLTVL.

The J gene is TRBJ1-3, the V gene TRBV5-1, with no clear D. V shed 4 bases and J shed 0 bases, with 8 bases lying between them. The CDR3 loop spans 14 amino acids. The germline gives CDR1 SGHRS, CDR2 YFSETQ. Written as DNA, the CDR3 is TGCGCCAGCAGCCTCGAGGGCTCTGGAAACACCATATATTTT. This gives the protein CASSLEGSGNTIYF. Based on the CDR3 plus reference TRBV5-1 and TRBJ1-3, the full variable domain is KAGVTQTPRYLIKTRGQQVTLSCSPISGHRSVSWYQQTPGQGLQFLFEYFSETQRNKGNFPGRFSGRQFSNSRSEMNVSTLELGDSALYLCASSLEGSGNTIYFGEGSWLTVV.

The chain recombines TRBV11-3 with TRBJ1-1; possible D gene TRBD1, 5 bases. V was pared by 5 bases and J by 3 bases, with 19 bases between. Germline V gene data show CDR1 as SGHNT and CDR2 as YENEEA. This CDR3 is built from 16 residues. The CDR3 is CASSPISGGDDTEAFF. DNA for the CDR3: TGTGCCAGCAGCCCCATCTCAGGAGGGGACGACACTGAAGCTTTCTTT.

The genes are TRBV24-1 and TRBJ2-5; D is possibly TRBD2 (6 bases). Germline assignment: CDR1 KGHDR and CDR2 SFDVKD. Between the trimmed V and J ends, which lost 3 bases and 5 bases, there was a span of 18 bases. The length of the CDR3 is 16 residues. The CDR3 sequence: CATSDIAVGDQETQYF. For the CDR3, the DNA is TGTGCCACCAGTGATATAGCGGTCGGGGATCAGGAGACCCAGTACTTC.